This entry features one T cell receptor (beta chain) sequence. Its target is not known. This record belongs to a study of Ad26.COV2.S vaccination and SARS-CoV-2 variants. Looking at the study overall: Intramuscularly, Ad26.COV2.S was given either once or twice, 56 days apart.

Here immunoSEQ multiplex PCR was the method, and the copy in TCRdb shows in-frame clones only, minus some. The sample shows about 420,000 clones, over 75% of them seen only once. Regarding treatment: over 15 received Ad26.COV2.S at low or high dose, single or two shots; 5 received placebo; per-sample allocation not given. Sampling was performed 63 days after the first vaccine or placebo injection. Germline loops: CDR1 SGHAT, CDR2 FQNNGV. The CDR3 has 13 residues. Trimming cost V 0 bases and J 5 bases, with 5 bases left between them. Findings of the study overall: There was a possibility that the TCR breadth and depth analyses underestimated total T cell responses.

V usage is TRBV11-2 and J usage is TRBJ1-5; D remains unclear. This clonotype originated in a person between 18 and 60 years old who received the Ad26.COV2.S COVID-19 vaccine or a placebo. This specimen consisted of peripheral blood, obtained in a trial of Ad26.COV2.S vaccine versus placebo. Here the CDR3 DNA reads TGTGCCAGCAGCTTAGATAGGGATCAGCCCCAGCATTTT. Protein sequence: CASSLDRDQPQHF.